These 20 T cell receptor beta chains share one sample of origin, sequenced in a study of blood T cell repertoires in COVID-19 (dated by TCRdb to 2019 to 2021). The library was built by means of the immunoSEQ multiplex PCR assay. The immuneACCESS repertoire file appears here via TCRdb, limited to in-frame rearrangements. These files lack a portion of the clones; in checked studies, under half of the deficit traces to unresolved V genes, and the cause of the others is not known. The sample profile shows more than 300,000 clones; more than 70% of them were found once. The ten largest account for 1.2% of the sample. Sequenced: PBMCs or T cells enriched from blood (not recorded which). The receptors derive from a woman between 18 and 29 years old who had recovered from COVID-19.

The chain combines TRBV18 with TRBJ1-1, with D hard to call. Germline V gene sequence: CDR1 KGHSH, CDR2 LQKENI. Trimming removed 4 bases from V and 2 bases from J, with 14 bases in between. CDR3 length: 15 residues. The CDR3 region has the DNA TGTGCCAGCTCACGGGCTGGGTCCCCAAACACTGAAGCTTTCTTT. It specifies CASSRAGSPNTEAFF.

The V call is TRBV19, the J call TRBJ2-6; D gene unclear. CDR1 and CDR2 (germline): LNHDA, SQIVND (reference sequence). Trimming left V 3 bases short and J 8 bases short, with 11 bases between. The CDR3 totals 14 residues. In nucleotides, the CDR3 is TGTGCCAGTAGTATTAGGCAGGTTCCCAACGTCCTGACTTTC. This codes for CASSIRQVPNVLTF.

DNA for the CDR3: TGTGCCAGCAGCACCGGGACAGGAATGAACACTGAAGCTTTCTTT. It yields the protein CASSTGTGMNTEAFF. J is TRBJ1-1 and V is TRBV9, with 8 bases identical to TRBD1. The CDR3 is 15 amino acids. The V segment lost 4 bases and the J segment 0 bases; nucleotides outside the gene matches: 5. CDR1 is SGDLS, CDR2 YYNGEE, per germline.

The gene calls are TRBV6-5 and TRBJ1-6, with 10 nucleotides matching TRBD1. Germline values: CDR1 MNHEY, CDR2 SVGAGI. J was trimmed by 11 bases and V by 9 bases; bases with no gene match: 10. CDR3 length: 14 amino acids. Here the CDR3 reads CASRQGAVLPPLHF. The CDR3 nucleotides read TGTGCCAGTCGACAGGGGGCGGTTCTCCCACCCCTCCACTTT.

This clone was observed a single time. The CDR3 region is CASSVYPPGFHSNQPQHF. The CDR3 coding sequence is TGCGCCAGCAGTGTGTACCCGCCAGGCTTCCATAGCAATCAGCCCCAGCATTTT. The rearrangement uses TRBV23-1 and TRBJ1-5; D is unresolved. TRBV23-1 is placed among ORFs of uncertain function. The CDR3 length is 18 residues. Trimming left V 5 bases short and J 0 bases short, with 20 bases between.

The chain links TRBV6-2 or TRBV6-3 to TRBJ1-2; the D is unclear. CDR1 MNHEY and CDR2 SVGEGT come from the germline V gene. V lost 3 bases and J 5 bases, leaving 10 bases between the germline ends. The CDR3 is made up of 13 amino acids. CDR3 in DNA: TGTGCCAGCAGTTATCGGCAGGCTTATGGCTACACCTTC. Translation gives CASSYRQAYGYTF.

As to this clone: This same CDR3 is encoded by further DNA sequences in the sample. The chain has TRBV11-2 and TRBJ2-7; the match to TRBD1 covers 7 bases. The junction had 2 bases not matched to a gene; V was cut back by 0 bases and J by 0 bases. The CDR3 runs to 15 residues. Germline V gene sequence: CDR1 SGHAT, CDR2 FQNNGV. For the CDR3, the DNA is TGTGCCAGCAGCTTAGAGGCAGGGGGCTCCTACGAGCAGTACTTC. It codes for CASSLEAGGSYEQYF.

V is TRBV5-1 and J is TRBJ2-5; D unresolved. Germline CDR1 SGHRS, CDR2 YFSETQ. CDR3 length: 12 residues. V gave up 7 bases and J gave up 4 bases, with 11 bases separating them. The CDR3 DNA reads TGCGCCAGCGGCCGTCCCCGAGAGACCCAGTACTTC. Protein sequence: CASGRPRETQYF.

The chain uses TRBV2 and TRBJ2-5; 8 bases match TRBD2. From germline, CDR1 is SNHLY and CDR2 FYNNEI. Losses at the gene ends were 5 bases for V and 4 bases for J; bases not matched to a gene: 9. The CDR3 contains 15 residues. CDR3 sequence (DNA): TGTGCCAGCAGTTCACCGGGACTAGGGCTAGAGACCCAGTACTTC. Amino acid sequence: CASSSPGLGLETQYF.

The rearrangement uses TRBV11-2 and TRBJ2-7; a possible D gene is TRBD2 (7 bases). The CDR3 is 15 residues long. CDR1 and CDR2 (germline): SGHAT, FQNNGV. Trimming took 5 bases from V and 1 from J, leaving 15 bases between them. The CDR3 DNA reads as TGTGCCAGCAGCCCCCCAAGGGGGGGATCCTACGAGCAGTACTTC. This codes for CASSPPRGGSYEQYF. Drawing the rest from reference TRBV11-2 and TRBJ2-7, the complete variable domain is EAGVAQSPRYKIIEKRQSVAFWCNPISGHATLYWYQQILGQGPKLLIQFQNNGVVDDSQLPKDRFSAERLKGVDSTLKIQPAKLEDSAVYLCASSPPRGGSYEQYFGPGTRLTVT.

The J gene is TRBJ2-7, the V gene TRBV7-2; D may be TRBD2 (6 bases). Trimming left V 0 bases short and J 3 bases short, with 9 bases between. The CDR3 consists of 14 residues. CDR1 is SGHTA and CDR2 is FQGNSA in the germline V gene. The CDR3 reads CASSLAGGRYEQYF. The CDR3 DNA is TGTGCCAGCAGCTTAGCGGGGGGACGCTACGAGCAGTACTTC.

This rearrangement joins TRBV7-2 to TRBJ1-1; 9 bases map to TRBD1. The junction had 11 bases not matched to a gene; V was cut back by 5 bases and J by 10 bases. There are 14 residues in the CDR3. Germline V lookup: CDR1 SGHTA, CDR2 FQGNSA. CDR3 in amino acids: CASSVQTGGSLAFF. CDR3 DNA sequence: TGTGCCAGCAGCGTACAAACAGGGGGCTCTCTAGCTTTCTTT.

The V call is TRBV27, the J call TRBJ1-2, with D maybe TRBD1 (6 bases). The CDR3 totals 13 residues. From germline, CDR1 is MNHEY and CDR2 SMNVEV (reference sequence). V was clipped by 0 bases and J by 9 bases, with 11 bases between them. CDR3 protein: CASSLSSGDRYTF. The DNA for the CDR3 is TGTGCCAGCAGTTTATCATCAGGGGACCGCTACACCTTC.

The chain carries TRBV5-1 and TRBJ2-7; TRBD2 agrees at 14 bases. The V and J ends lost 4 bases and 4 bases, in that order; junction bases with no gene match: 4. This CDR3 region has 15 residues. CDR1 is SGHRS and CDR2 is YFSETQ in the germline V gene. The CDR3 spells CASSRWTSGGYEQYF. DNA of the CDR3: TGCGCCAGCAGCAGGTGGACTAGCGGGGGGTACGAGCAGTACTTC.

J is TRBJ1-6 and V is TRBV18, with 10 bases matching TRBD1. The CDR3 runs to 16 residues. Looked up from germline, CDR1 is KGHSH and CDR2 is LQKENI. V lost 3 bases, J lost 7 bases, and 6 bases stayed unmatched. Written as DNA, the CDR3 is TGTGCCAGCTCACCGCGAGGACAGGGGGGGAATTCACCCCTCCACTTT. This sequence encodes CASSPRGQGGNSPLHF.

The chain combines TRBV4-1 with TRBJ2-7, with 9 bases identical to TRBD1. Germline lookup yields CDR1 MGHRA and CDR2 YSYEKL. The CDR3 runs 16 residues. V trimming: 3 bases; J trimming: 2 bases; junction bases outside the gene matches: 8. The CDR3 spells CASSHLGQGPTYEQYF. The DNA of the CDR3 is TGCGCCAGCAGCCATCTTGGACAGGGGCCCACCTACGAGCAGTACTTC.

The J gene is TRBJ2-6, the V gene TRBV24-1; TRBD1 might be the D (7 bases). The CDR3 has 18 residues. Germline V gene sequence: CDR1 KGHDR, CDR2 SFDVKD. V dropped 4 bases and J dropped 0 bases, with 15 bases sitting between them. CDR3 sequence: CATSDIPGGSSGANVLTF. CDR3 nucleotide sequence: TGTGCCACCAGTGACATACCAGGGGGGTCCTCTGGGGCCAACGTCCTGACTTTC.

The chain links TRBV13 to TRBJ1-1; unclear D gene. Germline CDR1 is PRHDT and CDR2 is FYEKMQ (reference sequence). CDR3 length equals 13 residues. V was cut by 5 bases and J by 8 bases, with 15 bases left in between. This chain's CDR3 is CASSLPYETEAFF. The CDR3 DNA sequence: TGTGCCAGCAGCCTCCCCTACGAGACAGAAGCTTTCTTT.

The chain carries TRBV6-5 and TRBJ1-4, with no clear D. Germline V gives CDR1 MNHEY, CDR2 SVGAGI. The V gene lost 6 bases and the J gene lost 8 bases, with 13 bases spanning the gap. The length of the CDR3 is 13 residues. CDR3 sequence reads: CASSSRPGEKLFF. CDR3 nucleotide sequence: TGTGCCAGCAGCTCCCGACCCGGGGAAAAACTGTTTTTT.

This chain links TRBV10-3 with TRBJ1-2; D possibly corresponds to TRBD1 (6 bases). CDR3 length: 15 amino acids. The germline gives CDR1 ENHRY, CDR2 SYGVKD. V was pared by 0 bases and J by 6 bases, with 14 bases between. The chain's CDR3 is CAISESAGAKHGYTF. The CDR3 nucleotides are TGTGCCATCAGTGAGTCGGCGGGGGCGAAGCATGGCTACACCTTC.